This section outlines one TCR beta chain sequence together with its context. This clonotype was picked up one time. Which antigen it targets is not known. Per-base qualities were not stored, and no clone one base away is much larger. A solitary read yields weak support. The data are from a study of Graves' ophthalmopathy and Graves' hyperthyroidism (dated by TCRdb to between 2017 and 2018). Broadly, across the study: Peripheral blood was collected before any treatment was given, at the time of initial diagnosis. The study used TCR beta repertoire signatures to distinguish Graves' ophthalmopathy from Graves' hyperthyroidism and to predict progression to ophthalmopathy. In total, approximately 130 blood samples were TCR-sequenced: under 45 ophthalmopathy, 75 hyperthyroidism and about 17 hyperthyroidism-to-ophthalmopathy patients. To explore V-J signatures that distinguish ophthalmopathy from hyperthyroidism, a discovery set of under 110 patients was enrolled, made up of approximately 45 with ophthalmopathy and under 65 with stable hyperthyroidism. The independent validation cohort included 18 to 20 hyperthyroidism patients plus 17 patients who later progressed from hyperthyroidism to ophthalmopathy. In six or seven hyperthyroidism patients, the T-cell repertoires found in thyroid tissue were compared with those found in blood. Following sample collection, hyperthyroidism patients were given methimazole at a starting dose of 30 mg daily, and ophthalmopathy patients were given high-dose intravenous methylprednisolone. For training and testing, the 100 or so patients in the discovery cohort were randomly divided in a 7:3 ratio. Study-wide conclusions, independent of this receptor: Most of the expanded thyroid clonotypes with a frequency above 0.001 were also detected in blood, and it was suggested that the thyroid immune response may be reflected by blood repertoires. In cross-validation, the 13-signature model distinguished ophthalmopathy from stable hyperthyroidism with about 90% sensitivity and roughly 84% specificity, while in the test set the corresponding values were about 80% and 75%. No statistical method was used to set the sample size in advance, and the investigators knew which group each participant was assigned to. In validation, the model predicted ophthalmopathy progression with about 70% sensitivity and roughly 72% specificity; some 13 predicted patients were CT-confirmed with GO in a median of roughly 6.8 months.

The ophthalmopathy patients had moderately to severely active disease, with a Clinical Activity Score of 3 or higher, a NOSPECS grade of 4 or higher, and a disease duration of less than 3 months. Patients with other autoimmune diseases, uncontrolled infections, pregnancy or lactation were excluded. Clinical symptoms, serum thyroxine, TRAb, thyroid ultrasound and orbital computed tomography formed the basis of the diagnosis. Ficoll-Paque density gradient centrifugation was used to isolate PBMCs from about 9.4 ml of fresh peripheral blood. Total RNA was extracted using Trizol reagent, and RNA quality was checked on an Agilent 2100 Bioanalyzer. TCR beta CDR3 regions were amplified from RNA transcripts for repertoire sequencing. A first-round RT-PCR used HTBI primers with the Qiagen OneStep RT-PCR kit, followed by a second-round multiplex PCR, size selection and purification. Libraries were sequenced on an Illumina HiSeq2000 using paired-end 100 bp reads. The paper's data handling went like this. Reads were processed with SOAPnuke, discarding reads with adapters, uncalled bases, mean Phred below 15, or no exact constant-primer or identifier match. COPE v1.2.5 was used to merge high-quality paired reads. Unique nucleotide sequences were defined as clonotypes and aligned to IMGT TRB V, D and J references using MiTCR v1.1. The analysis was limited to V-J combinations with a frequency above 0.0001, which together covered around 99% of the repertoires. For each V-J combination, a TCR clonal expansion and chaos score was defined as the ratio of F50 clonal expansion to chaos observed in the TCRdist matrix. Welch's t-statistics and random forest were used to reduce the features to 13 V-J combinations, which were then used as input to a naive Bayes classifier. Thyroid-blood repertoire similarity was quantified with the Morisita-Horn index. TCRdb cleaned the public reads at Q25 with fastp, built clones with MiXCR and kept in-frame beta chains. CDR3 protein duplicates are merged, each entry listing the most common genes and DNA. What appears here as the V and J calls and clone size reflects TCRdb's work, not the paper's. The sample includes about 200,000 distinct CDR3 sequences, with approximately 28% observed a single time. Clones ranked in the top ten supply about 9.3% of the sample.

V drops 4 bases and J drops 2 bases, leaving 12 bases in between. CDR1 and CDR2 are read off the germline V gene as SGHRS and YFSETQ. From cysteine to phenylalanine, the CDR3 is 14 amino acids long. Only the CDR3 DNA is retained, 42 bases long and in frame from the first base. Material: peripheral blood. This clonotype was obtained from a man in his fifties with Graves' ophthalmopathy. Donor details come from another sample of the same person, matched by shared clones. The V and J genes are TRBV5-1 and TRBJ1-1; matching of 5 bases hints at TRBD1 as the D gene. The nucleotides read TGCGCCAGCAGCCTCCGGACAATTAACACTGAAGCTTTCTTT. Translated, it gives CASSLRTINTEAFF. When the CDR3 is completed using the reference TRBV5-1 and TRBJ1-1 genes on either side, the full variable domain is KAGVTQTPRYLIKTRGQQVTLSCSPISGHRSVSWYQQTPGQGLQFLFEYFSETQRNKGNFPGRFSGRQFSNSRSEMNVSTLELGDSALYLCASSLRTINTEAFFGQGTRLTVV.